This T cell receptor beta chain was recovered during a study of blood T cell repertoires in COVID-19. As handled by the study authors: Quantification of nucleated cells was approximated via reference gene primer amplification. Sequenced by immunoSEQ multiplex PCR; TCRdb stores in-frame clones only, minus some. Clone size and the V and J calls come from that table; the DNA yielded D and trimming. The sample includes some 200,000 clones, roughly 94% of them seen just once. Seattle-derived patients entered the study during active infection and were followed longitudinally. The receptor's source is a man aged 25 to 40 with COVID-19, enrolled during active disease. The sample consisted of peripheral blood.

CDR3 in amino acids: CASSPWQINYGYTF. CDR3 DNA: TGTGCCAGCTCACCATGGCAGATCAACTATGGCTACACCTTC. This sequence joins TRBV18 and TRBJ1-2; D is unresolved. V was clipped by 2 bases and J by 2 bases, with 9 bases between them. This CDR3 is 14 amino acids long. Germline CDR1 reads KGHSH; CDR2 reads LQKENI.